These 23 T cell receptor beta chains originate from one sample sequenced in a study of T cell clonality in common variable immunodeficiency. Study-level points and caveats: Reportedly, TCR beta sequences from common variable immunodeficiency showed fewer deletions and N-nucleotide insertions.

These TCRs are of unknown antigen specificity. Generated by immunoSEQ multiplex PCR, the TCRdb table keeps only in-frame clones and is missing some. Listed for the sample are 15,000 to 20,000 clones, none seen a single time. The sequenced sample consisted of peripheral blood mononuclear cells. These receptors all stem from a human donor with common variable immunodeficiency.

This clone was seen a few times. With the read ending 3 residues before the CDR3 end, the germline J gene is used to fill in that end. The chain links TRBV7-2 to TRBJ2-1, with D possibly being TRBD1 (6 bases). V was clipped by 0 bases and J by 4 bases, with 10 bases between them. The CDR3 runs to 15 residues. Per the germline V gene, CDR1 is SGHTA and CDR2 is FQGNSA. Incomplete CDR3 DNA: TGTGCCAGCAGCTTAGCGTACAGGGCGTACAATGAG. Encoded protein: CASSLAYRAYNE. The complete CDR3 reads CASSLAYRAYNEQFF. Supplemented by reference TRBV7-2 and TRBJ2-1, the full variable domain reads GAGVSQSPSNKVTEKGKDVELRCDPISGHTALYWYRQSLGQGLEFLIYFQGNSAPDKSGLPSDRFSAERTGGSVSTLTIQRTQQEDSAVYLCASSLAYRAYNEQFFGPGTRLTVL.

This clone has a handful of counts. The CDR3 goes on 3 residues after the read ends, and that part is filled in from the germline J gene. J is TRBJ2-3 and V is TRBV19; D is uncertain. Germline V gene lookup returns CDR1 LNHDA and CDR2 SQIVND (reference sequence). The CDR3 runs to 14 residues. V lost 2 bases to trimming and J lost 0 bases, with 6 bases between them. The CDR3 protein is CASSIRTSTDTQYF. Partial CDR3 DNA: TGTGCCAGTAGTATAAGAACTAGCACAGATACG.

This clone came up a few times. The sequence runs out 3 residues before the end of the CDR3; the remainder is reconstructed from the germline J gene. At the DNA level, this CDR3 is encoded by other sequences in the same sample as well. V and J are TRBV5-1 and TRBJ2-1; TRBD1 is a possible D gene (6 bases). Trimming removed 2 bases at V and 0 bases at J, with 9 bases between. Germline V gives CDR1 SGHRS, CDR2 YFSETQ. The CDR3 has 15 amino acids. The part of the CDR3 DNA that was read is TGCGCCAGCAGCTTAGGGGGTAGCTCCTACAATGAG. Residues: CASSLGGSSYNE. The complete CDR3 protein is CASSLGGSSYNEQFF.

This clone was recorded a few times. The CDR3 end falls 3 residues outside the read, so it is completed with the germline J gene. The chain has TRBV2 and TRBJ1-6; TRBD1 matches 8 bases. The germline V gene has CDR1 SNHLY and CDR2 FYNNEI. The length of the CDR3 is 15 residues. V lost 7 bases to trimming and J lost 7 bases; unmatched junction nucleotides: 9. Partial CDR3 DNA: TGTGCCAGCAAGACAGGGGCGCCCTCAAATTCACCC. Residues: CASKTGAPSNSP. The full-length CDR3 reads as CASKTGAPSNSPLHF.

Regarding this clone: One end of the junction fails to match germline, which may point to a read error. The chain's CDR3 is CSSSLWTDYGYTF. The CDR3 bases that were read are TGTTCCAGCAGCTTATGGACAGACTATGGC. This sequence joins TRBV7-9 and TRBJ1-2, with D tentatively TRBD1 (6 bases). The CDR3 end is not reached by the read, which stops 3 residues before it; the germline J gene fills it in. Germline lookup yields CDR1 SEHNR and CDR2 FQNEAQ (reference sequence). The CDR3 consists of 13 residues.

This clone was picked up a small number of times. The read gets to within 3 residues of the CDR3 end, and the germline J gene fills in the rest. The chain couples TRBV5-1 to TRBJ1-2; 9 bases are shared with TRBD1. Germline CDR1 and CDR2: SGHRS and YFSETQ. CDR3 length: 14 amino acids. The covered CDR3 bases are TGCGCCAGCAGCTCCGGGACAGGGCATTACGGC. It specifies CASSSGTGHYG. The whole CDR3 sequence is CASSSGTGHYGYTF. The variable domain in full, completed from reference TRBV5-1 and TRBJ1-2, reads KAGVTQTPRYLIKTRGQQVTLSCSPISGHRSVSWYQQTPGQGLQFLFEYFSETQRNKGNFPGRFSGRQFSNSRSEMNVSTLELGDSALYLCASSSGTGHYGYTFGSGTRLTVV.

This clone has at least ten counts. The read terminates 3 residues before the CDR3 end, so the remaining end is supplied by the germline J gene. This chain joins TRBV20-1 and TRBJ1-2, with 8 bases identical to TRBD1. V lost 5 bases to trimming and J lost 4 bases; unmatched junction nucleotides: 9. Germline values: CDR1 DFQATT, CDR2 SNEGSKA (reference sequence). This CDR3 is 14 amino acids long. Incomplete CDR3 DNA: TGCAGTGCTGAATCGACAGGGGATGTCTATGGC. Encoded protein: CSAESTGDVYG. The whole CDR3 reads CSAESTGDVYGYTF.

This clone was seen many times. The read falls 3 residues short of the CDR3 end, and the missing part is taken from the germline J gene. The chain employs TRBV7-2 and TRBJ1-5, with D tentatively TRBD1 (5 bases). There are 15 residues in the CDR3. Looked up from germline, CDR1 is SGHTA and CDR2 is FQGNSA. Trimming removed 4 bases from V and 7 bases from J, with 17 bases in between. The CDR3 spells CASSSYLGTLQPQHF. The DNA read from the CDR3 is TGTGCCAGCAGCTCATACCTCGGGACTTTACAGCCC.

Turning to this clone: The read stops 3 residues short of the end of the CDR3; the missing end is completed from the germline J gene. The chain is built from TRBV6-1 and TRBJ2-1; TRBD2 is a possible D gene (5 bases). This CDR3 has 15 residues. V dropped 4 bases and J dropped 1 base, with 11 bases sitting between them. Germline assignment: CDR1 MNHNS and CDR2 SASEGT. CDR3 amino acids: CASSARPGSYNEQFF. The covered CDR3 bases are TGTGCCAGCAGTGCTAGGCCGGGGTCCTACAATGAG.

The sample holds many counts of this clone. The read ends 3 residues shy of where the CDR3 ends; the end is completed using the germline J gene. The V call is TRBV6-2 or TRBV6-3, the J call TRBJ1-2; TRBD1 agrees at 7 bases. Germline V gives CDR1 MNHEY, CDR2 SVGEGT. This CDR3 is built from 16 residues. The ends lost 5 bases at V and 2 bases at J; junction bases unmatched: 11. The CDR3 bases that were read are TGTGCCAGCAGTCGAATAGCCGGGACAGAGAACTATGGC. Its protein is CASSRIAGTENYG. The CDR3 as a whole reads CASSRIAGTENYGYTF.

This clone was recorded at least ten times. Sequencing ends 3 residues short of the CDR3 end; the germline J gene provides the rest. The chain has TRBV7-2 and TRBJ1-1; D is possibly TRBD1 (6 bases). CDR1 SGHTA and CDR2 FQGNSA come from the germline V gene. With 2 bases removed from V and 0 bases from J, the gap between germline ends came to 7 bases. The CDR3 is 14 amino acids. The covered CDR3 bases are TGTGCCAGCAGCTTAAGGGGGTTGAACACTGAA. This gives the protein CASSLRGLNTE. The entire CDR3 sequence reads CASSLRGLNTEAFF. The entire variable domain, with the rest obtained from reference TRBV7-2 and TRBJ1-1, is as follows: GAGVSQSPSNKVTEKGKDVELRCDPISGHTALYWYRQSLGQGLEFLIYFQGNSAPDKSGLPSDRFSAERTGGSVSTLTIQRTQQEDSAVYLCASSLRGLNTEAFFGQGTRLTVV.

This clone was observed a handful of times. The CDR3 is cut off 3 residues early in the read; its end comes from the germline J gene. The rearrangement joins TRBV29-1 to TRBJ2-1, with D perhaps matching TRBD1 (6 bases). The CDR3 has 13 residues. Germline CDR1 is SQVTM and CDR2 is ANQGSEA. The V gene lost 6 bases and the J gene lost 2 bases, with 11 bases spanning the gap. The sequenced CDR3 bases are TGCAGCGTGGTCGGACAGACCTACAATGAG. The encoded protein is CSVVGQTYNE. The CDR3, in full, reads CSVVGQTYNEQFF.

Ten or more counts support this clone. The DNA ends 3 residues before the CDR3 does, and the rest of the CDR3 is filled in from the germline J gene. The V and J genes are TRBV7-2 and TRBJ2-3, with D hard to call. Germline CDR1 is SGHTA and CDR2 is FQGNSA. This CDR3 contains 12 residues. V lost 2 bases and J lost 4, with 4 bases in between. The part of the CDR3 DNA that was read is TGTGCCAGCAGCTTAATCGCAGATACG. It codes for CASSLIADT. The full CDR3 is CASSLIADTQYF.

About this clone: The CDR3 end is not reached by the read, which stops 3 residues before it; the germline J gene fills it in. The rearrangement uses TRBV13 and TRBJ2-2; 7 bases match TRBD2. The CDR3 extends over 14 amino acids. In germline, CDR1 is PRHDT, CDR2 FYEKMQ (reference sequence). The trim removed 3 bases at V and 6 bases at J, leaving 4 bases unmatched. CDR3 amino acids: CASSFDAGAGELFF. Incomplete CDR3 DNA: TGTGCCAGCAGCTTTGACGCGGGAGCCGGGGAG. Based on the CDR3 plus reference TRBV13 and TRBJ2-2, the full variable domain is AAGVIQSPRHLIKEKRETATLKCYPIPRHDTVYWYQQGPGQDPQFLISFYEKMQSDKGSIPDRFSAQQFSDYHSELNMSSLELGDSALYFCASSFDAGAGELFFGEGSRLTVL.

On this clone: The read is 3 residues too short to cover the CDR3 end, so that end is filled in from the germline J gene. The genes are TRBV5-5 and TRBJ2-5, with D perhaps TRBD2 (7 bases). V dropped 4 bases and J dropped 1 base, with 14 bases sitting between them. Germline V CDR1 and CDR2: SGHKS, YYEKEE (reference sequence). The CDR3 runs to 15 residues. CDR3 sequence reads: CASSPRGGVQETQYF. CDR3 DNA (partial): TGTGCCAGCAGCCCAAGAGGGGGGGTCCAAGAGACC.

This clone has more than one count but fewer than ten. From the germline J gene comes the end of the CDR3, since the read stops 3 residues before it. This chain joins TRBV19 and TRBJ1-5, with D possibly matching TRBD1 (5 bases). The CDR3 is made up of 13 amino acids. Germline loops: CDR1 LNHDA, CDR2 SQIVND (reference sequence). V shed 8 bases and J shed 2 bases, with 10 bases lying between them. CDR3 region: CASAGGGNQPQHF. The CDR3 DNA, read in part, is TGTGCCAGTGCTGGAGGGGGCAATCAGCCC. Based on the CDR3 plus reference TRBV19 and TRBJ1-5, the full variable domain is DGGITQSPKYLFRKEGQNVTLSCEQNLNHDAMYWYRQDPGQGLRLIYYSQIVNDFQKGDIAEGYSVSREKKESFPLTVTSAQKNPTAFYLCASAGGGNQPQHFGDGTRLSIL.

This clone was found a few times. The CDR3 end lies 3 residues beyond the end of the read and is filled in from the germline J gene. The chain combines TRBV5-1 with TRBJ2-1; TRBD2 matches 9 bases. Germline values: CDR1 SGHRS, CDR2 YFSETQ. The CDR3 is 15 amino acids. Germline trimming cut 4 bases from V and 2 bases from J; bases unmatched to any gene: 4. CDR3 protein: CASSPERGAYNEQFF. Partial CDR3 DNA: TGCGCCAGCAGCCCAGAGCGGGGGGCCTACAATGAG.

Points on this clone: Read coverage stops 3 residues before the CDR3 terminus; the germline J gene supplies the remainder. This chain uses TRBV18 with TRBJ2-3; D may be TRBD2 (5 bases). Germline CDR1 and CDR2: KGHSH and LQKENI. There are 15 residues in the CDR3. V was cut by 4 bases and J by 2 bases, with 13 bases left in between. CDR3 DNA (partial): TGTGCCAGCTCACTCCCCCGGGGAATCACAGATACG. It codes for CASSLPRGITDT. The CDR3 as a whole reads CASSLPRGITDTQYF.

Here the CDR3 reads CSARDLGPEAFF. The CDR3 bases that were read are TGCAGTGCTAGAGATTTGGGGCCTGAA. The V and J genes are TRBV20-1 and TRBJ1-1, with D tentatively TRBD1 (5 bases). From the germline J gene comes the end of the CDR3, since the read stops 3 residues before it. CDR1 is DFQATT and CDR2 is SNEGSKA in the germline V gene (reference sequence). CDR3 size: 12 residues. V lost 0 bases to trimming and J lost 6 bases, with 8 bases between them.

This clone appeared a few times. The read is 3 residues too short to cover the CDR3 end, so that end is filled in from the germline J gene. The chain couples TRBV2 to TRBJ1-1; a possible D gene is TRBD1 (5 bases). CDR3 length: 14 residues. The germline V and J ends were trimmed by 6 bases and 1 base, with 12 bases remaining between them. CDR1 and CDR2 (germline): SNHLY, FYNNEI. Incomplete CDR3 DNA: TGTGCCAGCAGGTCCCAGGGCAGGAACACTGAA. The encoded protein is CASRSQGRNTE. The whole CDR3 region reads CASRSQGRNTEAFF.

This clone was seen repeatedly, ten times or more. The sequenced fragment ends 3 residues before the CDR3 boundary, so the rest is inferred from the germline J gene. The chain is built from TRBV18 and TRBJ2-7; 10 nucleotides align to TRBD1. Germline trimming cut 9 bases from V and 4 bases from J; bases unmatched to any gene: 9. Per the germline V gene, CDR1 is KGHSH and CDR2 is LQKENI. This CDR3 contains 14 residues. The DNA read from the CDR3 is TGTGCCAGGAAAAGGGACAGGGGACTTTACGAG. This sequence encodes CARKRDRGLYE. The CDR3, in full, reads CARKRDRGLYEQYF.

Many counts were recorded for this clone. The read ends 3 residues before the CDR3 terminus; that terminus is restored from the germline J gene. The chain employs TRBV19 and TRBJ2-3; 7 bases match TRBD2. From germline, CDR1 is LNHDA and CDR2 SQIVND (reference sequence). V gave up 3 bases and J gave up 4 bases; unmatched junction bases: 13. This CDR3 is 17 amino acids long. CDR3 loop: CASSMTPWGGNSDTQYF. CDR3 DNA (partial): TGTGCCAGTAGTATGACCCCTTGGGGGGGTAATTCAGATACG.

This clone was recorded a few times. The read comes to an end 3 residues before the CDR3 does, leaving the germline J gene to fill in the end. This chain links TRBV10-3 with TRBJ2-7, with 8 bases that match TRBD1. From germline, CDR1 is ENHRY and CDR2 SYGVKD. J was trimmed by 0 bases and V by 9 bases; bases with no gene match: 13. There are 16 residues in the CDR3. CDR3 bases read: TGTGCCATGGCTCCTCGGACAGGGTGGAGCTCCTACGAG. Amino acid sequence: CAMAPRTGWSSYE. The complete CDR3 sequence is CAMAPRTGWSSYEQYF.